The 10 T cell receptor beta chains listed next were all sequenced from one sample in a study of T cells in Graves' hyperthyroidism and ophthalmopathy (dated by TCRdb to the late 2010s). The library relied on multiplex PCR. Sequencer: Illumina HiSeq 2000. The TCR beta CDR3 regions were amplified from RNA transcripts. For the first round of RT-PCR on the TCR CDR3, the HTBI primer set was used together with the Qiagen OneStep RT-PCR kit. Using fastp trimming at Q25 and MiXCR clonotype assembly, TCRdb reanalyzed the public sequencing data and kept in-frame beta chains. A single entry per CDR3 protein holds the most common genes and DNA from its merged rows. In this sample the table shows some 490,000 distinct CDR3 sequences, approximately 23% of which occur a single time. The biggest ten clones account for around 50% of the sample. The sequencing sample was made of blood. Receptors were obtained from a woman aged 65 to 85 with Graves' ophthalmopathy.

The V call is TRBV5-1, the J call TRBJ1-1, with 10 bases that match TRBD1. V was pared by 4 bases and J by 1 base, with 13 bases of the junction left unmatched. The CDR3 runs to 18 residues. CDR1 and CDR2 from the germline V gene are SGHRS and YFSETQ. The CDR3 spells CASSGRDRGFLANTEAFF. The DNA for the CDR3 is TGCGCCAGCAGCGGGAGGGACAGGGGTTTTTTAGCGAACACTGAAGCTTTCTTT.

The rearrangement links TRBV14 to TRBJ1-6, with D perhaps matching TRBD1 (6 bases). The V gene lost 0 bases and the J gene lost 10 bases, with 10 bases spanning the gap. The CDR3 is 14 amino acids. CDR1 SGHDN and CDR2 FVKESK come from the germline V gene. As DNA, the CDR3 is TGTGCCAGCAGCCAAGAGACAGGAAACTCACCCCTCCACTTT. It is translated as CASSQETGNSPLHF.

CDR3 in amino acids: CASSQDLRGSYEQYF. The CDR3, as DNA: TGTGCCAGCAGCCAAGATCTCAGGGGGTCCTACGAGCAGTACTTC. This chain connects TRBV4-2 to TRBJ2-7, with 7 bases aligning to TRBD1. Trimming took 0 bases from V and 1 from J; bases not matched to a gene: 3. Germline V gene data show CDR1 as LGHNA and CDR2 as YNFKEQ. The CDR3 extends over 15 amino acids.

The chain has TRBV20-1 and TRBJ2-1; 12 bases are shared with TRBD2. The CDR3 is 15 amino acids. The V segment lost 3 bases and the J segment 7 bases; nucleotides outside the gene matches: 7. Germline CDR1 DFQATT, CDR2 SNEGSKA (reference sequence). CDR3 region: CSASTGTSGSNEQFF. In nucleotides, the CDR3 is TGCAGTGCTAGTACTGGGACTAGCGGGTCTAATGAGCAGTTCTTC.

This clonotype has only a few counts. The V and J genes are TRBV3-1 and TRBJ2-1, with TRBD2 matching over 9 bases. This CDR3 is 16 amino acids long. CDR1 and CDR2 (germline): LGHDT, YNNKEL (reference sequence). Losses at the gene ends were 4 bases for V and 6 bases for J; bases not matched to a gene: 10. CDR3 nucleotide sequence: TGTGCCAGCAGCCTATGGGGCGGGGGGGCCATCAATGAGCAGTTCTTC. Its protein product is CASSLWGGGAINEQFF.

This clonotype was observed a few times. The rearrangement uses TRBV7-9 and TRBJ2-1; 9 bases match TRBD1. Germline values: CDR1 SEHNR, CDR2 FQNEAQ (reference sequence). The CDR3 spans 16 residues. With V trimmed by 6 bases and J by 0 bases, 6 bases remained unmatched. For the CDR3, the DNA is TGTGCCAGCAGTCCCGGGACAGGGAGCTCCTACAATGAGCAGTTCTTC. Its translation is CASSPGTGSSYNEQFF.

This clonotype was detected only a few times. This sequence joins TRBV30 and TRBJ1-2; D perhaps matches TRBD1 (6 bases). CDR3 length equals 15 residues. Trimming took off 0 bases at V and 4 bases at J, with 15 bases between the two ends. Per the germline V gene, CDR1 is GTSNPN and CDR2 is SVGIG (reference sequence). The CDR3 sequence is CAWSVYGGHGYGYTF. The CDR3 nucleotides read TGTGCCTGGAGTGTATACGGGGGCCATGGCTATGGCTACACCTTC.

The genes are TRBV19 and TRBJ2-7, with TRBD1 identical over 8 bases. From germline, CDR1 is LNHDA and CDR2 SQIVND (reference sequence). Unmatched junction bases numbered 8, after V lost 6 bases and J lost 4 bases. CDR3 size: 14 residues. CDR3 coding DNA: TGTGCCAGTAGAATGGGGCAGGGGGCTTACGAGCAGTACTTC. It is translated as CASRMGQGAYEQYF.

The table lists this clonotype with many counts. The genes are TRBV7-2 and TRBJ2-7; 9 bases map to TRBD2. V dropped 2 bases and J dropped 5; count of bases not matched to a gene: 7. Germline V CDR1 and CDR2: SGHTA, FQGNSA. The CDR3 spans 15 residues. CDR3: CASSLLVAGAHEQYF. The CDR3 nucleotides are TGTGCCAGCAGCTTACTGGTAGCGGGAGCCCACGAGCAGTACTTC.

The gene calls are TRBV7-9 and TRBJ1-5, with TRBD1 matching over 7 bases. Germline trimming cut 4 bases from V and 3 bases from J; bases unmatched to any gene: 3. The CDR3 covers 14 residues. CDR1 is SEHNR, CDR2 FQNEAQ, per germline (reference sequence). CDR3 protein: CASSSGTVNQPQHF. In DNA form, the CDR3 reads TGTGCCAGCAGCTCCGGGACAGTCAATCAGCCCCAGCATTTT.